This T cell receptor beta chain was sequenced during a study of T cells in Graves' hyperthyroidism and ophthalmopathy. General study points: A model built on 13 V-J features separated ophthalmopathy from stable hyperthyroidism. Most clonotypes expanded in the thyroid (above 0.001) were also present in blood.

RNA transcripts served as the template for amplifying TCR beta CDR3 regions. TCR CDR3 underwent first-round RT-PCR with the HTBI primer set. Each CDR3 protein gets one entry after TCRdb re-called the multiplex PCR reads with MiXCR. The data hold hundreds of thousands of distinct CDR3 sequences, with around 45% observed a single time. Worth noting for this clonotype: The target antigen is unknown.

Per the germline V gene, CDR1 is KGHDR and CDR2 is SFDVKD. The CDR3 runs to 19 residues. The germline V and J ends were trimmed by 11 bases and 2 bases, with 30 bases remaining between them. This TCR was sampled from a woman younger than 35 with Graves' hyperthyroidism. The sequenced sample consisted of peripheral blood or thyroid tissue (not recorded which). The genes are TRBV24-1 and TRBJ1-5; maybe TRBD1 (5 bases). The CDR3 region has the DNA TGTGCCAGCACCAATCCTTGGGACTCAGAGGTATTCCGCAATCAGCCCCAGCATTTT. Its translation: CASTNPWDSEVFRNQPQHF.